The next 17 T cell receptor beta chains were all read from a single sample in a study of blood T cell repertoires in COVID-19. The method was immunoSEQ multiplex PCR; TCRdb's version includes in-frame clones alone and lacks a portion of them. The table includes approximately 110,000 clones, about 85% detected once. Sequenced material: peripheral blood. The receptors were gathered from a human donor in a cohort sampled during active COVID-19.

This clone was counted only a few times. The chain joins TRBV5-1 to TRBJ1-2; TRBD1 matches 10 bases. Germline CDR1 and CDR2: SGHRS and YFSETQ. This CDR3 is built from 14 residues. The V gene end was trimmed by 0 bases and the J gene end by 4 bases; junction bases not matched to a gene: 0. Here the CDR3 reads CASSLGTGGYGYTF. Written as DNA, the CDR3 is TGCGCCAGCAGCTTGGGGACAGGGGGCTATGGCTACACCTTC.

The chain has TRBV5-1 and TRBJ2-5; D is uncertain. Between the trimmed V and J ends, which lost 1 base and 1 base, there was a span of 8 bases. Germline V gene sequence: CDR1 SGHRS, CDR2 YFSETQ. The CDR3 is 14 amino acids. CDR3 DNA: TGCGCCAGCAGCTTGATCACGGTCCAAGAGACCCAGTACTTC. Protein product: CASSLITVQETQYF.

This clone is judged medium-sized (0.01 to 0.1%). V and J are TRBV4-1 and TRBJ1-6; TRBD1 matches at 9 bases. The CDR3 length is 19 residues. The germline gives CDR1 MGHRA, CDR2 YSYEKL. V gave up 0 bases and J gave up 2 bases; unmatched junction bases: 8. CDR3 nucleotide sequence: TGCGCCAGCAGCCAAGACGCTGGACAGGGGAACACCTATAATTCACCCCTCCACTTT. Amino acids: CASSQDAGQGNTYNSPLHF.

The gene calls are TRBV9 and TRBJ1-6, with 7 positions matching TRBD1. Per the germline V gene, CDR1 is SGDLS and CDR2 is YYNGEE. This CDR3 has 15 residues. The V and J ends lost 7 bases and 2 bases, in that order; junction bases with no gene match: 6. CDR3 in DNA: TGTGCCAGCCGCGAGGGGGCAGCCTATAATTCACCCCTCCACTTT. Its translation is CASREGAAYNSPLHF.

The DNA for the CDR3 is TGCGCCAGCAGCCAGCCAGGGCCGGGAGGGACCTACGAGCAGTACTTC. Translation gives CASSQPGPGGTYEQYF. The chain employs TRBV4-1 and TRBJ2-7; TRBD2 agrees at 8 bases. The V and J ends lost 3 bases and 2 bases, in that order; junction bases with no gene match: 9. Looked up from germline, CDR1 is MGHRA and CDR2 is YSYEKL. This CDR3 contains 16 residues.

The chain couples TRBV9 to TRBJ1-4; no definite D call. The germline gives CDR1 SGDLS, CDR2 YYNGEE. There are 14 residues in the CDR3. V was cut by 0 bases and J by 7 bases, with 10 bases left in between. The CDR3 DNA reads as TGTGCCAGCAGCGTAGAGCATAACAGTGAAAAACTGTTTTTT. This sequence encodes CASSVEHNSEKLFF.

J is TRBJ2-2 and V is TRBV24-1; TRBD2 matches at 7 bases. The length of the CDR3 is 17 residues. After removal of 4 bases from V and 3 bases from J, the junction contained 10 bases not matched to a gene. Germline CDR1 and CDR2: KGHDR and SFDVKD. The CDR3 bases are TGTGCCACCAGTGAACATACAGCGGGGAAGGACACCGGGGAGCTGTTTTTT. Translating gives CATSEHTAGKDTGELFF.

The CDR3 loop reads CASSLSRDSYEQYF. The CDR3 DNA reads TGTGCCAGCAGTTTATCACGGGACTCCTACGAGCAGTACTTC. The gene calls are TRBV27 and TRBJ2-7; D may be TRBD2 (5 bases). Germline loops: CDR1 MNHEY, CDR2 SMNVEV (reference sequence). The V end was cut by 0 bases, the J end by 0 bases, with 6 bases between. The CDR3 extends over 14 amino acids.

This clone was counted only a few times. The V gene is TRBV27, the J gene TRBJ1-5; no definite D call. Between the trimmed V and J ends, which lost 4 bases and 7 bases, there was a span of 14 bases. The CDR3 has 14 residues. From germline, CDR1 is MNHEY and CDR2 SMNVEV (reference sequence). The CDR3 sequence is CASSYRGFGQPQHF. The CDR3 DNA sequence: TGTGCCAGCAGTTACCGGGGATTCGGCCAGCCCCAGCATTTT.

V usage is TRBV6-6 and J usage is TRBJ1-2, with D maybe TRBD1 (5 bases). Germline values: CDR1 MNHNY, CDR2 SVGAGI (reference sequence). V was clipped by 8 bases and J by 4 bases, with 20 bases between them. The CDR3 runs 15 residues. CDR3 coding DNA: TGTGCCAGCCTTTTTCAGGGTATATCTAGCTATGGCTACACCTTC. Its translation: CASLFQGISSYGYTF.

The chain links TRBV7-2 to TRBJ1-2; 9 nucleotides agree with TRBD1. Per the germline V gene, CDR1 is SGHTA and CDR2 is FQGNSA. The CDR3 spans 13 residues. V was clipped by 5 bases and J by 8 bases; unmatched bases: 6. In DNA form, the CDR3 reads TGTGCCAGCAGCCTAACAGGGGGCATCGGCTACACCTTC. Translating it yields CASSLTGGIGYTF.

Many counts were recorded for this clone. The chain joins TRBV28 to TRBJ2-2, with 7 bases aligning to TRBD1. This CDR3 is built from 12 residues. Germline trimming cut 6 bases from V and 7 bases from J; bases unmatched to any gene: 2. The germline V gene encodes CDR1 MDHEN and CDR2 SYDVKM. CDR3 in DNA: TGTGCCAGCAGAAGGGGGCACGGGGAGCTGTTTTTT. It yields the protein CASRRGHGELFF.

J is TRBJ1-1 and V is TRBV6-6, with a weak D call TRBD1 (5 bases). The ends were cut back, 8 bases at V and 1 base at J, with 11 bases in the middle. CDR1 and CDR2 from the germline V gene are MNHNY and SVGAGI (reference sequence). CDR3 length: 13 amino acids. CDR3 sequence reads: CASRIGENTEAFF. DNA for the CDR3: TGTGCCAGCCGGATAGGGGAGAACACTGAAGCTTTCTTT.

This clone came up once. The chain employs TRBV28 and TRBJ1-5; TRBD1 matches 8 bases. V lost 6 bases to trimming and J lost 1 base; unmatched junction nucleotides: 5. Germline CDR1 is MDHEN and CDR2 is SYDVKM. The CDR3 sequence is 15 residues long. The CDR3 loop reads CASRSTGVSNQPQHF. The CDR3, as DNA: TGTGCCAGCAGGTCGACAGGGGTAAGCAATCAGCCCCAGCATTTT.

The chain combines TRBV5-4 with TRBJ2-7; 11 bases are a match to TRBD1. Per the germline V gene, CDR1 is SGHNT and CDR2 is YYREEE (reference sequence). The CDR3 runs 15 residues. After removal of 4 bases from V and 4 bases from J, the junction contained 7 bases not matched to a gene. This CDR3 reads CASSRMDRGQYEQYF. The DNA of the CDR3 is TGTGCCAGCAGCCGAATGGACAGGGGGCAGTACGAGCAGTACTTC.

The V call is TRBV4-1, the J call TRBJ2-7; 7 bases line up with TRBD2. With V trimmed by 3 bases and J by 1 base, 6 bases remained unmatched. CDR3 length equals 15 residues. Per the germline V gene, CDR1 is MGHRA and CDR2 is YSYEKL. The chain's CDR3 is CASSHGRTDSYEQYF. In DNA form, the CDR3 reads TGCGCCAGCAGCCACGGGAGGACGGATTCCTACGAGCAGTACTTC.

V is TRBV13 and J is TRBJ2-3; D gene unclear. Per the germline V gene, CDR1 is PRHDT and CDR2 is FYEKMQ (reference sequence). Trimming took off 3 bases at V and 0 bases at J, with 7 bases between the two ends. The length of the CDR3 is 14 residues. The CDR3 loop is CASSFGHSTDTQYF. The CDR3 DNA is TGTGCCAGCAGCTTTGGCCATAGCACAGATACGCAGTATTTT.